Below are 29 T cell receptor beta chains sequenced from a single sample in a study of human T cells and chemical hapten exposure. Regarding time point: patch test 3, about 24 weeks after DPC sensitization. The sample's treatment: therapeutic diphenylcyclopropenone sensitization with weekly scalp DPC. TCRdb ran MiXCR on the RACE reads and lists one entry per CDR3 protein. The sample comprises 99,000 or so distinct CDR3 sequences, 30% to 35% of which are singletons, and more than 2.5% rests with the top ten. This material consisted of whole blood, taken in connection with sensitization to the hapten diphenylcyclopropenone (DPC). Receptors were obtained from a man aged 40-49 years with alopecia areata. Some clones in this sample may be carry-over from other donors' samples.

This rearrangement joins TRBV4-1 to TRBJ2-1; D gene uncertain. Per the germline V gene, CDR1 is MGHRA and CDR2 is YSYEKL. V was pared by 1 base and J by 1 base, with 11 bases between. The CDR3 sequence is 16 residues long. CDR3: CASSQVSIGSYNEQFF. CDR3 sequence (DNA): TGCGCCAGCAGCCAAGTATCTATAGGGTCCTACAATGAGCAGTTCTTC.

The rearrangement uses TRBV7-9 and TRBJ2-3, with D possibly TRBD2 on 5 matching bases. Germline-derived CDR1 and CDR2 are SEHNR and FQNEAQ (reference sequence). There are 14 residues in the CDR3. V was cut by 1 base and J by 2 bases, with 7 bases left in between. The CDR3 DNA is TGTGCCAGCAGCTTAGTACTAGACACAGATACGCAGTATTTT. Translated: CASSLVLDTDTQYF. The full variable domain, completed using reference TRBV7-9 and TRBJ2-3, is DTGVSQNPRHKITKRGQNVTFRCDPISEHNRLYWYRQTLGQGPEFLTYFQNEAQLEKSRLLSDRFSAERPKGSFSTLEIQRTEQGDSAMYLCASSLVLDTDTQYFGPGTRLTVL.

This chain links TRBV9 with TRBJ2-1; 7 bases fit TRBD1. Germline V lookup: CDR1 SGDLS, CDR2 YYNGEE. V lost 3 bases and J lost 5; bases outside the gene matches: 5. The CDR3 contains 14 residues. The CDR3 DNA is TGTGCCAGCAGCGCCGGGACAGACGACAATGAGCAGTTCTTC. It specifies CASSAGTDDNEQFF.

This clonotype has just a few counts. The chain couples TRBV7-8 to TRBJ2-1; 7 bases line up with TRBD2. Per germline, CDR1 SGHVS and CDR2 FQNEAQ. The length of the CDR3 is 14 residues. J was trimmed by 9 bases and V by 5 bases; bases with no gene match: 10. The DNA of the CDR3 is TGTGCCAGCAGCCTATGGGGAGGGAGCGGTGAGCAGTTCTTC. Protein sequence: CASSLWGGSGEQFF.

The gene calls are TRBV9 and TRBJ1-4, with D uncertain. This CDR3 is built from 14 residues. V was clipped by 0 bases and J by 7 bases, with 10 bases between them. The germline gives CDR1 SGDLS, CDR2 YYNGEE. The CDR3 nucleotides read TGTGCCAGCAGCGTAGACGGGAGACTTGAAAAACTGTTTTTT. It yields the protein CASSVDGRLEKLFF. The full variable domain, rest sourced from reference TRBV9 and TRBJ1-4, is DSGVTQTPKHLITATGQRVTLRCSPRSGDLSVYWYQQSLDQGLQFLIQYYNGEERAKGNILERFSAQQFPDLHSELNLSSLELGDSALYFCASSVDGRLEKLFFGSGTQLSVL.

The chain joins TRBV5-1 to TRBJ2-5; a weak D match, TRBD2 (5 bases). From germline, CDR1 is SGHRS and CDR2 YFSETQ. Trimming cost V 4 bases and J 2 bases, with 18 bases left between them. CDR3 length: 16 amino acids. CDR3 bases: TGCGCCAGCAGCCCTGGGAGCCATTTTACTCAAGAGACCCAGTACTTC. Encoded protein: CASSPGSHFTQETQYF.

The chain links TRBV7-9 to TRBJ2-1; 10 nucleotides match TRBD1. Germline V gene data show CDR1 as SEHNR and CDR2 as FQNEAQ (reference sequence). The CDR3 consists of 17 residues. The V segment lost 5 bases and the J segment 0 bases; nucleotides outside the gene matches: 7. CDR3 DNA: TGTGCCAGCAGCACCCCACGGACAGGGGGCTCCTACAATGAGCAGTTCTTC. It encodes CASSTPRTGGSYNEQFF. Full variable domain (missing parts from reference TRBV7-9 and TRBJ2-1): DTGVSQNPRHKITKRGQNVTFRCDPISEHNRLYWYRQTLGQGPEFLTYFQNEAQLEKSRLLSDRFSAERPKGSFSTLEIQRTEQGDSAMYLCASSTPRTGGSYNEQFFGPGTRLTVL.

The V gene is TRBV5-6, the J gene TRBJ1-5; 10 nucleotides line up with TRBD1. The junction had 12 bases not matched to a gene; V was cut back by 4 bases and J by 11 bases. CDR1 and CDR2 from the germline V gene are SGHDT and YYEEEE. This CDR3 contains 15 residues. The CDR3 nucleotides are TGTGCCAGCAGCCGACAGGGGGCCTCCAATAAGGCCCAGCATTTT. The encoded protein is CASSRQGASNKAQHF. Together with reference TRBV5-6 and TRBJ1-5, the CDR3 gives the full variable domain: DAGVTQSPTHLIKTRGQQVTLRCSPKSGHDTVSWYQQALGQGPQFIFQYYEEEERQRGNFPDRFSGHQFPNYSSELNVNALLLGDSALYLCASSRQGASNKAQHFGDGTRLSIL.

The J gene is TRBJ2-7, the V gene TRBV29-1; D is perhaps TRBD1 or TRBD2 (6 bases each). The CDR3 runs to 12 residues. V dropped 7 bases and J dropped 4 bases, with 14 bases sitting between them. Germline values: CDR1 SQVTM, CDR2 ANQGSEA. CDR3 in amino acids: CSARTAGYEQYF. CDR3 sequence (DNA): TGCAGCGCCCGGACAGCGGGTTACGAGCAGTACTTC.

The CDR3 nucleotides are TGTGCCAGCAGTTTACGGACAGGGACCGGGGCCAACGTCCTGACTTTC. Translating gives CASSLRTGTGANVLTF. This chain uses TRBV12-3 or TRBV12-4 with TRBJ2-6, with TRBD1 matching 8 bases. J gave up 4 bases and V 2 bases, and 4 bases lay outside the gene matches. This CDR3 comprises 16 residues.

This clonotype appeared a few times. The rearrangement joins TRBV6-1 to TRBJ1-2, with D possibly TRBD1 on 5 matching bases. The CDR3 runs to 13 residues. Germline CDR1 reads MNHNS; CDR2 reads SASEGT. V lost 3 bases, J lost 1 base, and 6 bases lay in between. The CDR3 nucleotides read TGTGCCAGCAGTGACGACAGTAACTATGGCTACACCTTC. It codes for CASSDDSNYGYTF.

V gene TRBV4-2 combines with J gene TRBJ1-2, with unresolved D. CDR1 is LGHNA and CDR2 is YNFKEQ in the germline V gene. The CDR3 has 16 residues. V was cut by 0 bases and J by 4 bases, with 15 bases left in between. The CDR3 DNA is TGTGCCAGCAGCCAAGATCGGTTCGCGAGCTCCTATGGCTACACCTTC. Its protein is CASSQDRFASSYGYTF.

The chain joins TRBV3-1 to TRBJ1-1; D not certain. Germline V CDR1 and CDR2: LGHDT, YNNKEL (reference sequence). Deletions cut 0 bases from V and 8 bases from J, with 4 bases between. CDR3 length: 11 amino acids. The DNA of the CDR3 is TGTGCCAGCAGCCAAGATTCAGAAGCTTTCTTT. Amino acids: CASSQDSEAFF.

The genes are TRBV12-3 or TRBV12-4 and TRBJ2-1, with TRBD2 identical over 11 bases. V shed 3 bases, J shed 9 bases, and the junction held 7 bases outside the gene matches. The CDR3 extends over 15 amino acids. The CDR3 DNA sequence: TGTGCCAGCAGTTTGACTAGCGGGATCAGAGGTGAGCAGTTCTTC. This translates into CASSLTSGIRGEQFF.

CDR3 in amino acids: CASSQSGRTTTQYF. CDR3 in DNA: TGTGCCAGCAGTCAGAGTGGCAGGACTACTACGCAGTATTTT. V usage is TRBV6-2 or TRBV6-3 and J usage is TRBJ2-3; D might be TRBD2 (6 bases). The germline V and J ends were trimmed by 5 bases and 8 bases, with 17 bases remaining between them. Germline V gene lookup returns CDR1 MNHEY and CDR2 SVGEGT. The length of the CDR3 is 14 residues.

The chain uses TRBV18 and TRBJ1-1; D is unresolved. CDR1 KGHSH and CDR2 LQKENI come from the germline V gene. Trimming left V 4 bases short and J 0 bases short, with 9 bases between. CDR3 length equals 14 residues. CDR3 DNA: TGTGCCAGCTCACGCGACACGATGAACACTGAAGCTTTCTTT. This sequence encodes CASSRDTMNTEAFF.

This clonotype showed up just a few times. The chain links TRBV19 to TRBJ2-1; 10 nucleotides line up with TRBD1. Per the germline V gene, CDR1 is LNHDA and CDR2 is SQIVND (reference sequence). The CDR3 extends over 17 amino acids. J was trimmed by 9 bases and V by 3 bases; bases with no gene match: 14. CDR3 loop: CASSIGKTGGGEGEQFF. CDR3 in DNA: TGTGCCAGTAGTATTGGGAAGACAGGGGGCGGTGAAGGTGAGCAGTTCTTC.

The gene calls are TRBV25-1 and TRBJ2-2, with TRBD1 matching 11 bases. From germline, CDR1 is MGHDK and CDR2 SYGVNS. The CDR3 length is 18 residues. V was pared by 2 bases and J by 8 bases, with 13 bases of the junction left unmatched. The CDR3 coding sequence is TGTGCCAGCAGTGAAGAGGGGACAGGGGGGGGACTTCAGGGGGAGCTGTTTTTT. This codes for CASSEEGTGGGLQGELFF.

This clonotype was seen a few times. The V gene is TRBV6-2 or TRBV6-3, the J gene TRBJ1-2; 7 nucleotides line up with TRBD1. CDR1 is MNHEY and CDR2 is SVGEGT in the germline V gene. Unmatched junction bases numbered 12, after V lost 8 bases and J lost 6 bases. The CDR3 consists of 14 residues. CDR3 nucleotides: TGTGCCAGCGCGAGTATACAGGGGTGGCATGGCTACACCTTC. Its translation: CASASIQGWHGYTF.

CDR3 DNA: TGTGCCAGCAGCAGCCCTGACAAATCCTACGAGCAGTACTTC. Amino acid sequence: CASSSPDKSYEQYF. This rearrangement joins TRBV21-1 to TRBJ2-7; TRBD1, the D gene given by the table, was not confirmed from the DNA. TRBV21-1 is shown as a pseudogene. The CDR3 is made up of 14 amino acids.

The chain recombines TRBV4-1 with TRBJ2-6; D is uncertain. CDR1 is MGHRA and CDR2 is YSYEKL in the germline V gene. With 3 bases removed from V and 2 bases from J, the gap between germline ends came to 11 bases. The CDR3 has 16 residues. The CDR3 loop is CASSHRRVTGANVLTF. The CDR3 nucleotides are TGCGCCAGCAGCCACCGACGGGTAACTGGGGCCAACGTCCTGACTTTC.

The rearrangement uses TRBV9 and TRBJ1-6; D not certain. Deletions cut 3 bases from V and 5 bases from J, with 6 bases between. The CDR3 extends over 13 amino acids. Germline loops: CDR1 SGDLS, CDR2 YYNGEE. The CDR3, as DNA: TGTGCCAGCAGCGGGAGGGATAATTCACCCCTCCACTTT. It translates to CASSGRDNSPLHF.

This clonotype was seen a handful of times. The chain employs TRBV7-9 and TRBJ2-3; the match to TRBD1 covers 8 bases. After removal of 7 bases from V and 2 bases from J, the junction contained 8 bases not matched to a gene. CDR1 is SEHNR and CDR2 is FQNEAQ in the germline V gene (reference sequence). The CDR3 contains 15 residues. The CDR3 DNA follows: TGTGCCAGCACCGCGTCAGGGGGCTTCACAGATACGCAGTATTTT. As protein: CASTASGGFTDTQYF.

In its sample, this clonotype was seen a few times. V and J are TRBV6-1 and TRBJ2-3; no clear D. This CDR3 has 16 amino acids. V was trimmed by 1 base and J by 5 bases, leaving 16 bases between them. Germline CDR1 MNHNS, CDR2 SASEGT. The CDR3 is CASSEGALSGVDTQYF. The CDR3 nucleotides read TGTGCCAGCAGTGAAGGGGCCTTGTCTGGGGTAGATACGCAGTATTTT.

The chain has TRBV7-8 and TRBJ2-7; perhaps TRBD2 as D (5 bases). V lost 2 bases and J lost 0, with 20 bases in between. Per the germline V gene, CDR1 is SGHVS and CDR2 is FQNEAQ. The CDR3 is made up of 18 amino acids. CDR3 amino acids: CASSLLVSGTISSYEQYV. DNA for the CDR3: TGTGCCAGCAGCTTATTGGTCAGCGGTACGATTAGCTCCTACGAGCAGTACGTC.

This clonotype was seen many times. V is TRBV24-1 and J is TRBJ2-3; 7 nucleotides match TRBD1. Germline CDR1 is KGHDR and CDR2 is SFDVKD. This CDR3 contains 13 residues. Trimming cost V 10 bases and J 3 bases; bases outside gene matches: 6. CDR3 sequence (DNA): TGTGCCACTCGACAGGGCATGACAGATACGCAGTATTTT. It codes for CATRQGMTDTQYF.

V gene TRBV6-6 combines with J gene TRBJ2-7, with 8 nucleotides matching TRBD1. This CDR3 is 16 amino acids long. V lost 2 bases to trimming and J lost 2 bases; unmatched junction nucleotides: 8. CDR1 is MNHNY, CDR2 SVGAGI, per germline (reference sequence). The chain's CDR3 is CASSYGLTGVPYEQYF. For the CDR3, the DNA is TGTGCCAGCAGTTACGGCCTGACAGGGGTTCCCTACGAGCAGTACTTC.

V gene TRBV12-3 or TRBV12-4 combines with J gene TRBJ2-3; 7 bases fit TRBD1. The CDR3 is 15 amino acids. The ends lost 2 bases at V and 2 bases at J; junction bases unmatched: 4. CDR3 DNA: TGTGCCAGCAGTTTACTGGGACAGTCCACAGATACGCAGTATTTT. Encoded protein: CASSLLGQSTDTQYF.

J is TRBJ2-3 and V is TRBV3-1, with 7 bases lining up with TRBD1. Looked up from germline, CDR1 is LGHDT and CDR2 is YNNKEL (reference sequence). The CDR3 consists of 15 residues. The V gene end was trimmed by 4 bases and the J gene end by 1 base; junction bases not matched to a gene: 5. In DNA, the CDR3 is TGTGCCAGCAGCCCCTGGCAGGGGGGCACAGATACGCAGTATTTT. Protein sequence: CASSPWQGGTDTQYF.